These 5 T cell receptor beta chains came from one sample sequenced in a study of T cells in Graves' hyperthyroidism and ophthalmopathy. Regions amplified from RNA transcripts were the TCR beta CDR3 regions. A first-round RT-PCR of the TCR CDR3 used the HTBI primer set. One entry per CDR3 protein results from TCRdb running MiXCR on the multiplex PCR reads. In the table there are some 460,000 distinct CDR3 sequences, around a sixth of which are singletons. Input material: blood. Receptors originate from a woman younger than 35 with Graves' hyperthyroidism.

This clonotype showed up many times. The chain carries TRBV5-1 and TRBJ2-1, with 13 bases fitting TRBD2. The ends lost 4 bases at V and 6 bases at J; junction bases unmatched: 4. The CDR3 consists of 15 residues. Germline lookup yields CDR1 SGHRS and CDR2 YFSETQ. CDR3 sequence reads: CASSRLAGGANEQFF. The CDR3 bases are TGCGCCAGCAGCAGACTAGCGGGAGGTGCCAATGAGCAGTTCTTC.

This clonotype was counted only a few times. The rearrangement links TRBV4-2 to TRBJ1-6; perhaps TRBD1 as D (5 bases). The V and J ends lost 0 bases and 10 bases respectively, with 7 bases between them. The CDR3 is made up of 13 amino acids. Looked up from germline, CDR1 is LGHNA and CDR2 is YNFKEQ. The CDR3 DNA sequence: TGTGCCAGCAGCCAAGAAGGGGTCTCACCCCTCCACTTT. The encoded protein is CASSQEGVSPLHF.

This clonotype was seen at least ten times. The chain joins TRBV15 to TRBJ2-7, with 8 positions matching TRBD2. The CDR3 has 15 residues. Germline loops: CDR1 LNHNV, CDR2 YYDKDF (reference sequence). V was pared by 4 bases and J by 3 bases, with 8 bases of the junction left unmatched. The CDR3 DNA follows: TGTGCCACCAGCATCGGGAGGGGAGGGGTCTACGAGCAGTACTTC. Translated, it gives CATSIGRGGVYEQYF.

The gene calls are TRBV7-2 and TRBJ1-2; 10 positions match TRBD1. The J segment lost 5 bases and the V segment lost 5 bases, leaving 11 bases of the junction unmatched. The CDR3 contains 16 residues. From germline, CDR1 is SGHTA and CDR2 FQGNSA. This CDR3 is CASSGDRGGWDYGYTF. DNA for the CDR3: TGTGCCAGCAGCGGGGACAGGGGCGGGTGGGATTATGGCTACACCTTC.

This clonotype was recorded once. The chain recombines TRBV7-2 with TRBJ1-3, with 7 bases aligning to TRBD1. V gave up 5 bases and J gave up 8 bases; unmatched junction bases: 6. From germline, CDR1 is SGHTA and CDR2 FQGNSA. The CDR3 loop spans 13 amino acids. CDR3: CASSQRQGYTIYF. The CDR3 region has the DNA TGTGCCAGCAGCCAAAGACAGGGTTACACCATATATTTT.